One sample yielded the 13 T cell receptor beta chains listed below, sequenced in a study of T cell responses to AZD1222 COVID-19 vaccine (dated by TCRdb to 2020 to 2022). The library came from the immunoSEQ multiplex PCR assay. TCRdb retrieved this table from immuneACCESS and kept in-frame rearrangements only. Not all clones are present; in checked studies, unresolved V genes account for under half, and no reason is known for the remainder. Across this sample there are about 110,000 clones, with roughly 93% seen only once. The biggest ten clones account for approximately 2.8% of the sample. In the paper's terms, the time point label means: about 28 days (+/-7) after the second vaccine dose. This specimen consisted of peripheral blood, obtained 28 days after the second AZD1222 dose. These receptors were collected from an adult who received the AZD1222 COVID-19 vaccine.

The genes are TRBV7-9 and TRBJ2-5, with 12 positions matching TRBD2. The ends lost 5 bases at V and 5 bases at J; junction bases unmatched: 15. Germline V gives CDR1 SEHNR, CDR2 FQNEAQ (reference sequence). This CDR3 has 18 residues. The CDR3 reads CASSAQTGLAGLTETQYF. In DNA, the CDR3 is TGTGCCAGCAGCGCCCAGACCGGACTAGCGGGATTGACGGAGACCCAGTACTTC. The whole variable domain, remainder taken from reference TRBV7-9 and TRBJ2-5, is DTGVSQNPRHKITKRGQNVTFRCDPISEHNRLYWYRQTLGQGPEFLTYFQNEAQLEKSRLLSDRFSAERPKGSFSTLEIQRTEQGDSAMYLCASSAQTGLAGLTETQYFGPGTRLLVL.

The chain recombines TRBV11-2 with TRBJ2-5; D is perhaps TRBD1 or TRBD2 (6 bases each). This CDR3 contains 15 residues. The V gene's germline CDR1 is SGHAT and CDR2 FQNNGV. Trimming left V 8 bases short and J 2 bases short, with 18 bases between. In nucleotides, the CDR3 is TGTGCCAGCGCACGGGGGCCCTATCAGCAAGAGACCCAGTACTTC. Encoded protein: CASARGPYQQETQYF.

The genes are TRBV5-6 and TRBJ2-1, with 12 bases that match TRBD1. This CDR3 has 16 amino acids. V shed 3 bases, J shed 8 bases, and the junction held 9 bases outside the gene matches. Germline V gene lookup returns CDR1 SGHDT and CDR2 YYEEEE. The CDR3 reads CASSYGTGGERDEQFF. The CDR3 DNA follows: TGTGCCAGCAGCTACGGGACAGGGGGCGAGAGGGATGAGCAGTTCTTC.

This clone was recorded only once. The CDR3 protein is CASSESAGGGTEAFF. The DNA for the CDR3 is TGTGCCAGCAGTGAATCGGCAGGGGGGGGTACTGAAGCTTTCTTT. The rearrangement uses TRBV6-1 and TRBJ1-1; 7 nucleotides agree with TRBD1. The CDR3 length is 15 residues. Germline CDR1 and CDR2: MNHNS and SASEGT. The ends lost 2 bases at V and 5 bases at J; junction bases unmatched: 8.

The sample holds one count of this clone. This chain links TRBV11-2 with TRBJ1-1, with 7 nucleotides matching TRBD1. V lost 6 bases to trimming and J lost 6 bases; unmatched junction nucleotides: 22. The germline V gene encodes CDR1 SGHAT and CDR2 FQNNGV. There are 18 residues in the CDR3. This chain's CDR3 is CASSYGRDSIIWAAEAFF. CDR3 nucleotide sequence: TGTGCCAGCAGTTATGGTCGGGACAGCATTATATGGGCGGCTGAAGCTTTCTTT.

The chain is built from TRBV7-2 and TRBJ2-1; tentative D call: TRBD2 (6 bases). Trimming shortened V by 2 bases and J by 6 bases, and 8 bases separated the two germline ends. The CDR3 consists of 13 residues. CDR1 and CDR2 (germline): SGHTA, FQGNSA. The CDR3: CASSLTRGNEQFF. The CDR3 coding sequence is TGTGCCAGCAGCTTAACGCGGGGCAATGAGCAGTTCTTC.

The J gene is TRBJ2-7, the V gene TRBV28, with 7 positions matching TRBD1. Germline CDR1 is MDHEN and CDR2 is SYDVKM. The CDR3 consists of 14 residues. V was clipped by 2 bases and J by 2 bases; unmatched bases: 3. Here the CDR3 reads CASSLGQGAYEQYF. CDR3 sequence (DNA): TGTGCCAGCAGTTTAGGGCAGGGGGCCTACGAGCAGTACTTC.

The chain has TRBV5-1 and TRBJ2-3; D may correspond to TRBD1 or TRBD2 (6 bases each). Germline V gene lookup returns CDR1 SGHRS and CDR2 YFSETQ. This CDR3 region has 13 residues. Trimming left V 2 bases short and J 4 bases short, with 8 bases between. The CDR3 DNA reads as TGCGCCAGCAGCTTACGGGGGCCAGATACGCAGTATTTT. Residues: CASSLRGPDTQYF.

The V gene is TRBV5-4, the J gene TRBJ1-2, with TRBD1 as a possible D gene (6 bases). This CDR3 region has 12 residues. V lost 1 base to trimming and J lost 7 bases, with 8 bases between them. The germline V gene has CDR1 SGHNT and CDR2 YYREEE (reference sequence). CDR3: CASSLLGGGYTF. The CDR3 DNA is TGTGCCAGCAGCTTGTTAGGGGGTGGCTACACCTTC.

The chain recombines TRBV5-4 with TRBJ1-1, with TRBD1 matching 7 bases. The CDR3 is 17 amino acids. Germline CDR1 reads SGHNT; CDR2 reads YYREEE (reference sequence). V lost 2 bases to trimming and J lost 1 base; unmatched junction nucleotides: 11. The CDR3 nucleotides are TGTGCCAGCAGCTTCACGGTCATACAGGGGAGGAACACTGAAGCTTTCTTT. It codes for CASSFTVIQGRNTEAFF.

This chain joins TRBV19 and TRBJ1-5; the match to TRBD1 covers 9 bases. The CDR3 is made up of 18 amino acids. Germline V gene sequence: CDR1 LNHDA, CDR2 SQIVND (reference sequence). Trimming at V came to 5 bases and at J to 1 base, leaving 12 bases not matched to a gene. CDR3 loop: CASSEKQGALGSNQPQHF. In nucleotides, the CDR3 is TGTGCCAGTAGTGAAAAACAGGGGGCCTTAGGAAGCAATCAGCCCCAGCATTTT.

This clone was detected only a few times. V and J are TRBV5-1 and TRBJ1-1, with TRBD1 matching over 7 bases. The trim removed 5 bases at V and 2 bases at J, leaving 6 bases unmatched. Germline V lookup: CDR1 SGHRS, CDR2 YFSETQ. The CDR3 length is 14 residues. The DNA of the CDR3 is TGCGCCAGCAGTTCGGACAGGTACAACACTGAAGCTTTCTTT. Residues: CASSSDRYNTEAFF.

This clone has a single count. The J gene is TRBJ1-5, the V gene TRBV27; D is undetermined. Germline assignment: CDR1 MNHEY and CDR2 SMNVEV (reference sequence). V was shortened by 5 bases and J by 4 bases, with 9 bases between the two germline ends. This CDR3 region has 13 residues. The CDR3 here is CASSPNENQPQHF. The CDR3 DNA reads as TGTGCCAGCAGTCCCAACGAGAATCAGCCCCAGCATTTT.